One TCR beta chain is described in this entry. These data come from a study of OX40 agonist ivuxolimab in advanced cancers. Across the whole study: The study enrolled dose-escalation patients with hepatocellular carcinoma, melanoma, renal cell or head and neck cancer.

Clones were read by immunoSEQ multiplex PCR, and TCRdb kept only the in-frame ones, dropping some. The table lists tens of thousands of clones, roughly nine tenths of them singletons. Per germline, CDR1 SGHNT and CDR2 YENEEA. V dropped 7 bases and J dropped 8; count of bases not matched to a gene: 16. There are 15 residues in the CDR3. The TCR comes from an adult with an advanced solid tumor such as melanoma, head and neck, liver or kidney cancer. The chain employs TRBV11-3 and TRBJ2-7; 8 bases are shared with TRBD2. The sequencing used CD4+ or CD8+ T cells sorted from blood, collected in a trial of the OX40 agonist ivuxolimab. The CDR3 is CASTSKSGSQNQQYF. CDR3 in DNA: TGTGCCAGCACCAGTAAGAGCGGGAGCCAAAACCAGCAGTACTTC.